Listed below are T cell receptor beta chains from one sample, sequenced in a study of cytotoxic CD8 clonotypes in ibrutinib-treated CLL. Sequencing used immunoSEQ multiplex PCR; TCRdb keeps in-frame clones, though not all of them. The sample consists of 30,000 to 35,000 clones, roughly three quarters of them appearing once. The sample consisted of PBMCs, taken before ibrutinib treatment. The receptors were sampled from a human donor with chronic lymphocytic leukemia. Each CDR3 is given with its conserved first and last residue.

j_call: TRBJ2-7
v_call: TRBV10-3
cdr3_aa: CAISESTPGQGYEQYF

j_call: TRBJ1-1
v_call: TRBV27
cdr3_aa: CASSFNSGSEAFF

j_call: TRBJ2-2
v_call: TRBV28
cdr3_aa: CASSPSRQGRTGELFF

j_call: TRBJ2-5
v_call: TRBV2
cdr3_aa: CASSGTGETQYF

j_call: TRBJ2-7
v_call: TRBV14
cdr3_aa: CASSQVRGYYEQYF

j_call: TRBJ1-5
v_call: TRBV15
cdr3_aa: CATSTESAGNSNQPQHF

j_call: TRBJ2-7
v_call: TRBV11-2
cdr3_aa: CASSLAGTDHYEQYF

j_call: TRBJ1-5
v_call: TRBV30
cdr3_aa: CAWSETDNQPQHF

j_call: TRBJ2-7
v_call: TRBV11-2
cdr3_aa: CASSLDILEALVGHEQYF

j_call: TRBJ1-6
v_call: TRBV2
cdr3_aa: CASSERGNSPLHF

j_call: TRBJ1-1
v_call: TRBV19
cdr3_aa: CASSIVGNPEAFF

j_call: TRBJ2-7
v_call: TRBV7-2
cdr3_aa: CASRTWTSGSWEQYF

j_call: TRBJ2-5
v_call: TRBV15
cdr3_aa: CATSEWETQYF

j_call: TRBJ2-1
v_call: TRBV15
cdr3_aa: CATSRDRASLGSYNEQFF

j_call: TRBJ2-2
v_call: TRBV4-2
cdr3_aa: CASSQEGLAGVGELFF

j_call: TRBJ2-6
v_call: TRBV18
cdr3_aa: CASSPPFPGVSSGANVLTF

j_call: TRBJ2-7
v_call: TRBV6-1
cdr3_aa: CASSETAITYEQYF

j_call: TRBJ1-2
v_call: TRBV5-6
cdr3_aa: CASRKGTVNLGYGYTF

j_call: TRBJ2-7
v_call: TRBV28
cdr3_aa: CASTLLAGGLNEQYF

j_call: TRBJ1-5
v_call: TRBV2
cdr3_aa: CASSEAMGGQGYQPQHF

j_call: TRBJ1-2
v_call: TRBV9
cdr3_aa: CASSVSGGKRYTF

j_call: TRBJ2-5
v_call: TRBV28
cdr3_aa: CASRGQVQETQYF

j_call: TRBJ1-1
v_call: TRBV19
cdr3_aa: CASSSDLGQRNTEAFF

j_call: TRBJ2-5
v_call: TRBV28
cdr3_aa: CASSFYSEETQYF

j_call: TRBJ2-7
v_call: TRBV28
cdr3_aa: CASSYGNTYEQYF

j_call: TRBJ2-7
v_call: TRBV10-3
cdr3_aa: CAIWAGSSYEQYF

j_call: TRBJ1-2
v_call: TRBV2
cdr3_aa: CASEGGPDYGYTF

j_call: TRBJ2-1
v_call: TRBV2
cdr3_aa: CASSGWWNSGENEQFF

j_call: TRBJ2-1
v_call: TRBV19
cdr3_aa: CASSISTGTSYNEQFF

j_call: TRBJ2-1
v_call: TRBV28
cdr3_aa: CASSWGVGYNEQFF

j_call: TRBJ1-4
v_call: TRBV6-5
cdr3_aa: CASSYRAQGGKLFF

j_call: TRBJ2-1
v_call: TRBV6-1
cdr3_aa: CASSRDSSYNEQFF

j_call: TRBJ1-2
v_call: TRBV7-2
cdr3_aa: CASSPSSGTGSDYTF

j_call: TRBJ2-7
v_call: TRBV28
cdr3_aa: CASRSGVYEQYF

j_call: TRBJ2-7
v_call: TRBV4-2
cdr3_aa: CASSREGGAYEQYF

j_call: TRBJ2-2
v_call: TRBV7-9
cdr3_aa: CASSLAMGHAGELFF

j_call: TRBJ2-7
v_call: TRBV28
cdr3_aa: CASRPQPGTGGHEQYF

j_call: TRBJ1-2
v_call: TRBV4-1
cdr3_aa: CASSQMPDRPNGYTF

j_call: TRBJ2-5
v_call: TRBV7-6
cdr3_aa: CASSLGSGGLKTQYF

j_call: TRBJ2-7
v_call: TRBV27
cdr3_aa: CASSRDRVGEQYF

j_call: TRBJ1-5
v_call: TRBV5-6
cdr3_aa: CASSLGTTHSNQPQHF

j_call: TRBJ2-7
v_call: TRBV28
cdr3_aa: CASSLGGDLSYEQYF

j_call: TRBJ1-1
v_call: TRBV6-5
cdr3_aa: CASLSTGRGTEAFF

j_call: TRBJ2-3
v_call: TRBV5-1
cdr3_aa: CASSGLALGDTQYF

j_call: TRBJ2-1
v_call: TRBV5-5
cdr3_aa: CASSSGPDRANEQFF